In this sample, the clone carrying this TCR beta chain turned up a few times. The antigen remains undetermined. This record belongs to a study of blood T cells in healthy people across ages. Study-wide results and caveats: Older age went with lower TCR beta diversity per million T cells, in a roughly linear way.

Peripheral blood samples of roughly 9.8 milliliters were drawn from each donor. Primers used in a second PCR of roughly 6 to 12 cycles were a sample-barcoded 5' primer and a J-beta primer mix. The authors tagged each cDNA molecule using a template-switch adaptor with 12 random nucleotides. Using its own MiXCR run on the 5' RACE reads, TCRdb lists one record per CDR3 protein. The sample shows approximately 700,000 distinct CDR3 sequences, approximately 30% of them seen only once. Germline lookup yields CDR1 MNHEY and CDR2 SMNVEV (reference sequence). The CDR3 runs to 16 residues. Trimming took 4 bases from V and 0 from J; bases not matched to a gene: 7.

V gene TRBV27 combines with J gene TRBJ1-1, with 8 bases aligning to TRBD1. Sequenced sample: blood. The clonotype comes from a woman of 80 years or more in good health. Here the CDR3 DNA reads TGTGCCAGCAGTTCACAGGGGGTGGTTCTGAACACTGAAGCTTTCTTT. The encoded protein is CASSSQGVVLNTEAFF.